These 27 T cell receptor beta chains were sequenced from one sample in a study of siplizumab effects on memory and regulatory T cells. Clones were read by immunoSEQ multiplex PCR, and TCRdb kept only the in-frame ones, dropping some. This table has around 72,000 clones, 75% to 95% appearing once. Sequenced: CD8+ T cells sorted from blood. The receptors shown here come from a human donor in good health.

This chain joins TRBV10-2 and TRBJ2-7; 7 positions match TRBD2. The CDR3 consists of 15 residues. The V and J ends lost 0 bases and 2 bases, in that order; junction bases with no gene match: 4. Germline V gene sequence: CDR1 WSHSY, CDR2 SAAADI. The CDR3 here is CASSESAGLPYEQYF. As DNA, the CDR3 is TGCGCCAGCAGTGAGTCAGCGGGGTTACCCTACGAGCAGTACTTC.

The sample holds one count of this clone. This sequence joins TRBV7-6 and TRBJ1-1; TRBD1 is a possible D gene (5 bases). Trimming took off 5 bases at V and 1 base at J, with 8 bases between the two ends. The CDR3 loop spans 13 amino acids. The germline gives CDR1 SGHVS, CDR2 FNYEAQ. The CDR3 region is CASSVTENTEAFF. CDR3 DNA: TGTGCCAGCAGCGTGACAGAGAACACTGAAGCTTTCTTT.

The chain carries TRBV11-3 and TRBJ2-1; tentatively, D is TRBD2 (5 bases). Germline CDR1 is SGHNT and CDR2 is YENEEA. The ends were cut back, 4 bases at V and 0 bases at J, with 13 bases in the middle. This CDR3 spans 16 amino acids. DNA of the CDR3: TGTGCCAGCAGCTCCATTAGCGCGAGCTCCTACAATGAGCAGTTCTTC. Translation: CASSSISASSYNEQFF.

This clone was seen only once. This chain uses TRBV19 with TRBJ1-1, with 8 positions matching TRBD1. In germline, CDR1 is LNHDA, CDR2 SQIVND (reference sequence). This CDR3 has 15 amino acids. Trimming cost V 5 bases and J 5 bases; bases outside gene matches: 10. The CDR3 DNA reads as TGTGCCAGTAGTCCAGTAGGACAGGGTCGGACTGAAGCTTTCTTT. Its translation: CASSPVGQGRTEAFF.

The gene calls are TRBV19 and TRBJ1-5; 9 bases are a match to TRBD1. The CDR3 is 15 amino acids. In germline, CDR1 is LNHDA, CDR2 SQIVND (reference sequence). V lost 5 bases and J lost 4; bases outside the gene matches: 6. The CDR3 here is CASSGGQGQNQPQHF. Here the CDR3 DNA reads TGTGCCAGTAGTGGGGGACAGGGCCAAAATCAGCCCCAGCATTTT.

The V call is TRBV7-6, the J call TRBJ2-1, with 11 bases matching TRBD2. The germline gives CDR1 SGHVS, CDR2 FNYEAQ. Trimming at V came to 5 bases and at J to 8 bases, leaving 11 bases not matched to a gene. This CDR3 is 16 amino acids long. DNA of the CDR3: TGTGCCAGCAGCATCCAGACTAGCGGGGTGATCGATGAGCAGTTCTTC. Residues: CASSIQTSGVIDEQFF.

The rearrangement links TRBV7-9 to TRBJ2-5, with D possibly matching TRBD1 (5 bases). V lost 5 bases and J lost 5, with 18 bases in between. The V gene's germline CDR1 is SEHNR and CDR2 FQNEAQ (reference sequence). The CDR3 is 15 residues long. The CDR3 protein is CASSQLTPSGETQYF. The CDR3 DNA follows: TGTGCCAGCAGCCAATTGACACCTTCAGGGGAGACCCAGTACTTC.

The chain carries TRBV11-3 and TRBJ2-3; no clear D. V was shortened by 4 bases and J by 1 base, with 6 bases between the two germline ends. Per germline, CDR1 SGHNT and CDR2 YENEEA. The CDR3 is 13 amino acids. The CDR3 sequence: CASSYPGTDTQYF. The CDR3, as DNA: TGTGCCAGCAGCTACCCGGGCACAGATACGCAGTATTTT.

The CDR3 reads CASSALLAGGPGAKNIQYF. CDR3 sequence (DNA): TGTGCCAGCAGTGCCCTACTAGCGGGGGGCCCTGGGGCCAAAAACATTCAGTACTTC. V and J are TRBV6-1 and TRBJ2-4, with 12 positions matching TRBD2. V was clipped by 4 bases and J by 1 base; unmatched bases: 11. The CDR3 loop spans 19 amino acids. CDR1 is MNHNS, CDR2 SASEGT, per germline.

The chain is built from TRBV7-3 and TRBJ2-1; D not certain. The CDR3 is made up of 13 amino acids. Trimming removed 1 base from V and 10 bases from J, with 11 bases in between. Germline loops: CDR1 SGHTA, CDR2 FQGTGA. In nucleotides, the CDR3 is TGTGCCAGCAGCTTAAGTTTGAGGACGGAGCAGTTCTTC. Protein sequence: CASSLSLRTEQFF. The full variable domain, with the rest looked up from reference TRBV7-3 and TRBJ2-1, is GAGVSQTPSNKVTEKGKYVELRCDPISGHTALYWYRQSLGQGPEFLIYFQGTGAADDSGLPNDRFFAVRPEGSVSTLKIQRTERGDSAVYLCASSLSLRTEQFFGPGTRLTVL.

V is TRBV4-1 and J is TRBJ1-2; 10 positions match TRBD1. With V trimmed by 4 bases and J by 4 bases, 6 bases remained unmatched. From germline, CDR1 is MGHRA and CDR2 YSYEKL. The CDR3 length is 15 residues. The chain's CDR3 is CASSLRTGGFYGYTF. In DNA form, the CDR3 reads TGCGCCAGCAGCCTCCGGACAGGGGGGTTCTATGGCTACACCTTC.

CDR3 sequence reads: CASSSTVHSAYEQYF. The CDR3 nucleotides are TGTGCCAGCAGCTCTACGGTACACTCCGCCTACGAGCAGTACTTC. The chain uses TRBV7-9 and TRBJ2-7; D gene uncertain. The CDR3 totals 15 residues. Germline V gene sequence: CDR1 SEHNR, CDR2 FQNEAQ (reference sequence). V lost 4 bases to trimming and J lost 2 bases, with 15 bases between them.

This clone appeared a single time. The chain links TRBV19 to TRBJ1-5; D not resolved. V was shortened by 8 bases and J by 9 bases, with 17 bases between the two germline ends. Germline-derived CDR1 and CDR2 are LNHDA and SQIVND (reference sequence). This CDR3 has 13 residues. CDR3 protein: CASARGTPGPQHF. As DNA, the CDR3 is TGTGCCAGTGCACGAGGAACGCCAGGGCCCCAGCATTTT.

The chain employs TRBV27 and TRBJ2-7, with D perhaps TRBD1 (6 bases). The CDR3 contains 13 residues. Germline V gene sequence: CDR1 MNHEY, CDR2 SMNVEV (reference sequence). V lost 5 bases, J lost 2 bases, and 10 bases lay in between. The CDR3 coding sequence is TGTGCCAGCAGTCCCCAGGGGCCCTACGAGCAGTACTTC. Protein: CASSPQGPYEQYF.

V usage is TRBV6-6 and J usage is TRBJ2-5, with D tentatively TRBD1 (6 bases). V dropped 0 bases and J dropped 0 bases, with 11 bases sitting between them. This CDR3 comprises 16 residues. Per the germline V gene, CDR1 is MNHNY and CDR2 is SVGAGI (reference sequence). The CDR3 sequence: CASSYSSGAYQETQYF. The CDR3 bases are TGTGCCAGCAGTTACTCATCAGGGGCCTACCAAGAGACCCAGTACTTC.

The J gene is TRBJ2-5, the V gene TRBV5-4, with D perhaps matching TRBD1 or TRBD2 (5 bases each). CDR1 SGHNT and CDR2 YYREEE come from the germline V gene (reference sequence). The V and J ends lost 4 bases and 1 base respectively, with 11 bases between them. This CDR3 comprises 14 residues. The CDR3 loop reads CASSPPGPQETQYF. The CDR3 bases are TGTGCCAGCAGCCCCCCGGGGCCCCAAGAGACCCAGTACTTC.

DNA for the CDR3: TGTGCCAGCAGTTACTCTGACAGCGATTACAATGAGCAGTTCTTC. Translation gives CASSYSDSDYNEQFF. The V gene is TRBV6-6, the J gene TRBJ2-1; a weak D match, TRBD1 (5 bases). Germline V gene lookup returns CDR1 MNHNY and CDR2 SVGAGI (reference sequence). The V end lost 0 bases, the J end lost 4 bases, and 10 bases lay between the germline ends. The CDR3 spans 15 residues.

The chain links TRBV12-2 to TRBJ2-3; the tabulated D call, TRBD2, remains unverified against the DNA. TRBV12-2 is noted as a pseudogene. The CDR3 consists of 18 residues. The CDR3 here is CASRFRQREGQGADTQYF. The CDR3 DNA follows: TGTGCAAGTCGCTTCCGTCAGCGGGAGGGCCAGGGCGCAGATACGCAGTATTTT.

J is TRBJ2-2 and V is TRBV7-8; D unclear. The CDR3 is 14 residues long. Germline CDR1 SGHVS, CDR2 FQNEAQ. V lost 7 bases to trimming and J lost 4 bases, with 13 bases between them. The CDR3 reads CASNPAIATGELFF. CDR3 in DNA: TGTGCCAGCAACCCGGCGATAGCCACCGGGGAGCTGTTTTTT.

V gene TRBV27 combines with J gene TRBJ2-7, with 12 positions matching TRBD2. The germline gives CDR1 MNHEY, CDR2 SMNVEV (reference sequence). This CDR3 region has 15 residues. After removal of 6 bases from V and 3 bases from J, the junction contained 6 bases not matched to a gene. CDR3 region: CASRTWTSGNYEQYF. CDR3 nucleotides: TGTGCCAGCAGAACCTGGACTAGCGGGAACTACGAGCAGTACTTC.

The CDR3 sequence: CASCETGGAAEQYF. The DNA for the CDR3 is TGTGCCAGCTGTGAGACAGGGGGCGCGGCAGAGCAGTACTTC. The chain recombines TRBV27 with TRBJ2-7; 10 bases line up with TRBD1. This CDR3 region has 14 residues. V gave up 8 bases and J gave up 7 bases; unmatched junction bases: 11. CDR1 and CDR2 from the germline V gene are MNHEY and SMNVEV (reference sequence).

V usage is TRBV5-1 and J usage is TRBJ1-2, with D uncertain. V was pared by 0 bases and J by 8 bases, with 14 bases between. The CDR3 sequence is 14 residues long. The germline V gene encodes CDR1 SGHRS and CDR2 YFSETQ. In DNA, the CDR3 is TGCGCCAGCAGCTTGGATTTGGGTTCGGGGGGCTACACCTTC. This translates into CASSLDLGSGGYTF. The full variable domain, its missing parts supplied by reference TRBV5-1 and TRBJ1-2, is KAGVTQTPRYLIKTRGQQVTLSCSPISGHRSVSWYQQTPGQGLQFLFEYFSETQRNKGNFPGRFSGRQFSNSRSEMNVSTLELGDSALYLCASSLDLGSGGYTFGSGTRLTVV.

This chain uses TRBV7-6 with TRBJ2-7; D call uncertain. Germline CDR1 SGHVS, CDR2 FNYEAQ. The V end was cut by 1 base, the J end by 0 bases, with 7 bases between. This CDR3 contains 14 residues. CDR3: CASSLVLDSYEQYF. DNA of the CDR3: TGTGCCAGCAGCTTAGTGCTAGACTCCTACGAGCAGTACTTC.

Turning to this clone: Germline is not matched at one junction end, which may reflect a read error. This chain links TRBV6-1 with TRBJ1-4; D perhaps matches TRBD1 (5 bases). Germline CDR1 and CDR2: MNHNS and SASEGT. There are 17 residues in the CDR3. The CDR3 DNA reads TGTGCCATCAGTGAGTCGGGCGGGGGACGACTGAATGAAAAACTGTTTTTT. Protein: CAISESGGGRLNEKLFF.

The chain uses TRBV18 and TRBJ2-1, with D perhaps TRBD1 or TRBD2 (5 bases each). Germline CDR1 KGHSH, CDR2 LQKENI. The CDR3 is 16 amino acids. Trimming left V 6 bases short and J 5 bases short, with 20 bases between. In nucleotides, the CDR3 is TGTGCCAGCTCGCCTGGGACCGGTGGATGGGACAATGAGCAGTTCTTC. Its translation: CASSPGTGGWDNEQFF.

This chain uses TRBV5-6 with TRBJ2-7, with D tentatively TRBD1 or TRBD2 (5 bases each). Germline loops: CDR1 SGHDT, CDR2 YYEEEE. Trimming cost V 3 bases and J 0 bases, with 10 bases left between them. The CDR3 is 14 residues long. As DNA, the CDR3 is TGTGCCAGCAGCTGGAGGACACCCTCCTACGAGCAGTACTTC. Its translation: CASSWRTPSYEQYF.

The chain recombines TRBV29-1 with TRBJ1-5, with a weak D call TRBD1 (6 bases). CDR1 and CDR2 (germline): SQVTM, ANQGSEA. The CDR3 has 13 residues. V lost 4 bases to trimming and J lost 3 bases, with 10 bases between them. This CDR3 reads CSVAPGDNQPQHF. CDR3 in DNA: TGCAGCGTTGCCCCAGGGGACAATCAGCCCCAGCATTTT.